This record covers a single T cell receptor beta chain. Since the CDR3 does not end with the conserved phenylalanine or tryptophan, this likely comes from a read error. No DNA is shown, since the ends of the CDR3 on it are uncertain; the CDR3 is the one TCRdb lists. This sample was included in a study of T cell repertoires in cytomegalovirus infection. TCRdb independently ran MiXCR on the reads; one entry per CDR3 protein. The sample holds 680,000 or so distinct CDR3 sequences, 35% to 40% seen once. The CDR3 length is 15 residues, termini included. The V and J genes are TRBV12-3 or TRBV12-4 and TRBJ1-2; whether TRBD1, the table's D call, matches the DNA was not checked. The sample comprised PBMCs. The TCR originated in a human donor in good health (CMV status not recorded). Some clones in this sample may be carry-over from other donors' samples. The chain's CDR3 is CASRETVGANYGYTL.